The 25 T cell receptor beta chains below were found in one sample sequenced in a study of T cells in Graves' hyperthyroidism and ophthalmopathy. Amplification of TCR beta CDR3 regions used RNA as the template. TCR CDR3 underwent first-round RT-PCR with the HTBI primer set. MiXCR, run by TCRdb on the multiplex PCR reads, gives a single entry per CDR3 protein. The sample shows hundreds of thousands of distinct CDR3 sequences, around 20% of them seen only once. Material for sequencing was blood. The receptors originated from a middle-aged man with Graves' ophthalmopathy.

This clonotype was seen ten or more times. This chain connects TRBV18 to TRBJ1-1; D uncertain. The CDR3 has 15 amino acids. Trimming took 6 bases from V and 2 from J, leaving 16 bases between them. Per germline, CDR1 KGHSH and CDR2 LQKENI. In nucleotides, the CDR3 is TGTGCCAGCTCCGTTCGGTTTTTGGGTAACACTGAAGCTTTCTTT. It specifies CASSVRFLGNTEAFF. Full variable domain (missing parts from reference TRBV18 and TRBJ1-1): NAGVMQNPRHLVRRRGQEARLRCSPMKGHSHVYWYRQLPEEGLKFMVYLQKENIIDESGMPKERFSAEFPKEGPSILRIQQVVRGDSAAYFCASSVRFLGNTEAFFGQGTRLTVV.

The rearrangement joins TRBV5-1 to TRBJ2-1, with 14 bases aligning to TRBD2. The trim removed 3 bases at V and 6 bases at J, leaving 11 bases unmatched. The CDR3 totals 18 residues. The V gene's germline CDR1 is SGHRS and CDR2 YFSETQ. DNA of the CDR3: TGCGCCAGCAGCTCCAGGACACACGGACTAGCGGGAGGCAATGAGCAGTTCTTC. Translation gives CASSSRTHGLAGGNEQFF.

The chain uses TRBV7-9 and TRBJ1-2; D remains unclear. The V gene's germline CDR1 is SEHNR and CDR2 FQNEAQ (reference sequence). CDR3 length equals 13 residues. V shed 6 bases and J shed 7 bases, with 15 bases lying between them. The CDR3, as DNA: TGTGCCAGCAGTCCCGGCTTTGGAGGTGGCTACACCTTC. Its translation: CASSPGFGGGYTF.

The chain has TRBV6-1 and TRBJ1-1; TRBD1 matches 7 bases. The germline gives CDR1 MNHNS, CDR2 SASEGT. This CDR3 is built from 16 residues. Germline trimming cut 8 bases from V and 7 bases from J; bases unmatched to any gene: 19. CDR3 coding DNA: TGTGCCAGCCATCCCGGGGGAGGGGGCGGTAAGGATGAAGCTTTCTTT. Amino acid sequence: CASHPGGGGGKDEAFF.

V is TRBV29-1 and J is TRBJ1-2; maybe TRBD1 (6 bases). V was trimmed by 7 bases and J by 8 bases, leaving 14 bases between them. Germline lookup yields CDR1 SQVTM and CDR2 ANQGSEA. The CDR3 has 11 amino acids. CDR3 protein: CSGGQEEGYTF. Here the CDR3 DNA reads TGCAGCGGGGGGCAGGAGGAAGGCTACACCTTC.

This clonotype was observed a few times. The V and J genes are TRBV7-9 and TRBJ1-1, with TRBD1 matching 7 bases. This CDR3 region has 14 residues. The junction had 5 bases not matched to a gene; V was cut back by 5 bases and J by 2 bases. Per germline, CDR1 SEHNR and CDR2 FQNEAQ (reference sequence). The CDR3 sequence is CASSRQGPNTEAFF. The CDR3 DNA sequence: TGTGCCAGCAGCCGACAGGGCCCAAACACTGAAGCTTTCTTT.

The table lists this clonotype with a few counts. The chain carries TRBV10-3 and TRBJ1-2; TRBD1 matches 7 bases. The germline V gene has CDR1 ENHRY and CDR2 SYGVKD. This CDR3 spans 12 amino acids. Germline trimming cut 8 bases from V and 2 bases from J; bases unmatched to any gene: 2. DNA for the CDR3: TGTGCCATCGGCAGGGGGAACTATGGCTACACCTTC. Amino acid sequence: CAIGRGNYGYTF.

For the CDR3, the DNA is TGTGCCAGCAGTTTATCAGGACAAAAGGGGGAGACCCAGTACTTC. As protein: CASSLSGQKGETQYF. The chain recombines TRBV12-3 or TRBV12-4 with TRBJ2-5; tentatively, D is TRBD1 (5 bases). The CDR3 is 15 residues long. V was clipped by 2 bases and J by 5 bases, with 15 bases between them.

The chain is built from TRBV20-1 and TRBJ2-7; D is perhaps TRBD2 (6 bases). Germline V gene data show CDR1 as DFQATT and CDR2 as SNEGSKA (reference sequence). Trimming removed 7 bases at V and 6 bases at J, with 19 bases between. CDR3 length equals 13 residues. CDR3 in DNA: TGCAGTGTTAGGGACTCAGGCCTTAGCGAGCAGTACTTC. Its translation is CSVRDSGLSEQYF.

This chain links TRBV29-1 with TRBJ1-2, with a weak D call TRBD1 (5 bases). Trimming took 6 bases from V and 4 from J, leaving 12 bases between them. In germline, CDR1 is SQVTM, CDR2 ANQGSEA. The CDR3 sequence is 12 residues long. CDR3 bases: TGCAGCGTGTTAGTGGGGGGCTATGGCTACACCTTC. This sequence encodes CSVLVGGYGYTF.

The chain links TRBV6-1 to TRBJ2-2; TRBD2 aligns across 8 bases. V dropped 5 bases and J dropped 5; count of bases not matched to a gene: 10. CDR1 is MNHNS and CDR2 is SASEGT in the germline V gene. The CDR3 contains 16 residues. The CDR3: CASSLGGGGETGELFF. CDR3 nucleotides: TGTGCCAGCAGTCTCGGGGGGGGGGGGGAGACCGGGGAGCTGTTTTTT.

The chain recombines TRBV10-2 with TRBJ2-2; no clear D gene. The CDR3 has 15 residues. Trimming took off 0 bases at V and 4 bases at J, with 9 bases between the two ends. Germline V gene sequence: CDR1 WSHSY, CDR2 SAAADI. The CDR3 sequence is CASSESWVSTGELFF. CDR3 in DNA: TGCGCCAGCAGTGAGTCCTGGGTCAGCACCGGGGAGCTGTTTTTT.

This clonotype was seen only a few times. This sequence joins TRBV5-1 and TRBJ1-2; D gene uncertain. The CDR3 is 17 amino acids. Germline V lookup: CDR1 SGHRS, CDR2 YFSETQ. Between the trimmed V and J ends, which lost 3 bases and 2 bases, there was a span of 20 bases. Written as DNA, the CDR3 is TGCGCCAGCAGCTCGGCTTCGGGTCCATTGGCGAACTATGGCTACACCTTC. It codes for CASSSASGPLANYGYTF.

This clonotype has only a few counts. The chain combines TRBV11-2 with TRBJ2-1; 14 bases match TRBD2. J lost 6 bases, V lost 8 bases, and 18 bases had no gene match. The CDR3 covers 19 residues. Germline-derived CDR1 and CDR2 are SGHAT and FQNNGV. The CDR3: CASGYPPTGTSGRTNEQFF. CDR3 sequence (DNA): TGTGCCAGCGGATACCCCCCTACCGGGACTAGCGGGAGAACCAATGAGCAGTTCTTC.

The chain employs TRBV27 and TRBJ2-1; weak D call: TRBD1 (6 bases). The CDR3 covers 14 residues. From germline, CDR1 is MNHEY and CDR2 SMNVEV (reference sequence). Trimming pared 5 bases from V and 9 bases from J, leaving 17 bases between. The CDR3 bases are TGTGCCAGCAGTACTACTACAGGGTTGGGTGAGCAGTTCTTC. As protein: CASSTTTGLGEQFF.

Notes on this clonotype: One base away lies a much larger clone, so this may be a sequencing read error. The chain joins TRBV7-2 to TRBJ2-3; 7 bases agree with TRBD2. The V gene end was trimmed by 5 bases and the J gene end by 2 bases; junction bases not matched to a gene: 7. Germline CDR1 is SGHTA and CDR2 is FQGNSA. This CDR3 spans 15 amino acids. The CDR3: CASSDLAAITDTQYF. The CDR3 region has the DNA TGTGCCAGCAGCGACCTAGCGGCTATCACAGATACGCAGTATTTT. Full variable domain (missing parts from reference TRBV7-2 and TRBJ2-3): GAGVSQSPSNKVTEKGKDVELRCDPISGHTALYWYRQSLGQGLEFLIYFQGNSAPDKSGLPSDRFSAERTGGSVSTLTIQRTQQEDSAVYLCASSDLAAITDTQYFGPGTRLTVL.

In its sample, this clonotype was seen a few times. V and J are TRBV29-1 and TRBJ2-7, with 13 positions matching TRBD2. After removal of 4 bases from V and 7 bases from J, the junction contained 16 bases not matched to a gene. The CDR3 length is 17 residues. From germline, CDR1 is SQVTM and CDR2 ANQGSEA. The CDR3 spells CSVAEGTGLAGRREQYF. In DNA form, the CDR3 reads TGCAGCGTTGCGGAGGGGACGGGACTAGCGGGAAGACGAGAGCAGTACTTC.

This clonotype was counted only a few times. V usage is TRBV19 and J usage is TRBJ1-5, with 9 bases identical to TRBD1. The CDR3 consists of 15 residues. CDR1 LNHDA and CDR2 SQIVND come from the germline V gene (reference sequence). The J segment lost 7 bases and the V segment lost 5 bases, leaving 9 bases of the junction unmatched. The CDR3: CASSLETGGGQPQHF. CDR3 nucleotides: TGTGCCAGTAGTCTCGAGACAGGGGGAGGACAGCCCCAGCATTTT.

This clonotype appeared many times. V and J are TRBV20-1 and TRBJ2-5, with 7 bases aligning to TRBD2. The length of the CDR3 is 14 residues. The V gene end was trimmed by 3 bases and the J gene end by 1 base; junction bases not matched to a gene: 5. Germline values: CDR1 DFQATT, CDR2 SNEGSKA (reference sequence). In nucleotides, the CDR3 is TGCAGTGCTAGTGGAAGCGGGGCCCAAGAGACCCAGTACTTC. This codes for CSASGSGAQETQYF.

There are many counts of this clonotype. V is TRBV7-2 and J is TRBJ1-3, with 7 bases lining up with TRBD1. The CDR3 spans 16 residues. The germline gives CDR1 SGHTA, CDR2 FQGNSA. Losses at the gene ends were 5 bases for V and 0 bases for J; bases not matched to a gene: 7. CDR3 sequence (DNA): TGTGCCAGCAGCCGACAGGGTTCAAACTCTGGAAACACCATATATTTT. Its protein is CASSRQGSNSGNTIYF.

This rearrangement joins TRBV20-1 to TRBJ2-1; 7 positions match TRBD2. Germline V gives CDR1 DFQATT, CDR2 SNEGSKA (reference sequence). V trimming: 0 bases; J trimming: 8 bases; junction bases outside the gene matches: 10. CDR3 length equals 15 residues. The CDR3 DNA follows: TGCAGTGCTAGAGATTCCGGGACTATTAACGATGAGCAGTTCTTC. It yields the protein CSARDSGTINDEQFF.

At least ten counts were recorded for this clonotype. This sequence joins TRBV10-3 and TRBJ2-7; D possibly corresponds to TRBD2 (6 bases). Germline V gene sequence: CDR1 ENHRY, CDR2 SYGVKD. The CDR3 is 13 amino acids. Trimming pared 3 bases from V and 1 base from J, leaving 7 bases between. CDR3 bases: TGTGCCATCAGTGACGGGGGATCCTACGAGCAGTACTTC. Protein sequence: CAISDGGSYEQYF.

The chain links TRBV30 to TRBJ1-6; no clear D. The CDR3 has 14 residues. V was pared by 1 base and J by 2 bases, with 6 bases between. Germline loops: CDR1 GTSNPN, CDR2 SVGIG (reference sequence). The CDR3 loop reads CAWSGLTYNSPLHF. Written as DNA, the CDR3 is TGTGCCTGGAGTGGGCTAACCTATAATTCACCCCTCCACTTT.

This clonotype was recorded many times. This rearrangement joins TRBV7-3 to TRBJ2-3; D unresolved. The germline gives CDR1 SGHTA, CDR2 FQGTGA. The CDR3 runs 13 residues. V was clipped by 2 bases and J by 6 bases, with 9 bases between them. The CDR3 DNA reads TGTGCCAGCAGCTTACTTGGTCCCGATACGCAGTATTTT. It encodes CASSLLGPDTQYF.

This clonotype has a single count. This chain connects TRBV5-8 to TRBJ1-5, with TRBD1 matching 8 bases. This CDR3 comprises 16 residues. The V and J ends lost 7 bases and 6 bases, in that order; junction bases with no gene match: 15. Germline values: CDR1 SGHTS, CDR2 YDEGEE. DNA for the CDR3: TGTGCCAGCCATCCCTTCGGGCAGGGGGCGGCTCAGCCCCAGCATTTT. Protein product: CASHPFGQGAAQPQHF.